The 32 T cell receptor beta chains presented below share a single source sample, sequenced in a study of blood T cell repertoires in COVID-19. Method: immunoSEQ multiplex PCR; TCRdb's copy keeps in-frame clones and lacks some. Among some 400,000 clones listed, 80% to 90% were seen once. The sequencing sample was made of peripheral blood. The receptors were gathered from a woman aged 60 to 75 with COVID-19, enrolled during active disease.

The V call is TRBV3-1 (or the pseudogene TRBV3-2), the J call TRBJ2-6; perhaps TRBD1 as D (7 bases). Germline CDR1 and CDR2: LGHDT and YNNKEL (reference sequence). This CDR3 spans 17 amino acids. The V and J ends lost 7 bases and 1 base respectively, with 17 bases between them. CDR3: CASTTQGRLSGANVLTF. The CDR3 DNA sequence: TGTGCCAGCACCACACAGGGGAGGTTGTCTGGGGCCAACGTCCTGACTTTC.

CDR3 bases: TGTGCCAGTAGATCAGGGGGATTTGGCACTGAAGCTTTCTTT. This translates into CASRSGGFGTEAFF. This chain uses TRBV19 with TRBJ1-1; 7 bases align to TRBD1. Germline values: CDR1 LNHDA, CDR2 SQIVND (reference sequence). The CDR3 contains 14 residues. J was trimmed by 4 bases and V by 6 bases; bases with no gene match: 8. Full variable domain (rest looked up from reference TRBV19 and TRBJ1-1): DGGITQSPKYLFRKEGQNVTLSCEQNLNHDAMYWYRQDPGQGLRLIYYSQIVNDFQKGDIAEGYSVSREKKESFPLTVTSAQKNPTAFYLCASRSGGFGTEAFFGQGTRLTVV.

J is TRBJ1-2 and V is TRBV10-3; 9 nucleotides match TRBD1. This CDR3 spans 13 amino acids. Trimming cost V 6 bases and J 7 bases; bases outside gene matches: 6. From germline, CDR1 is ENHRY and CDR2 SYGVKD. CDR3: CAISAGTGLGYTF. CDR3 DNA: TGTGCCATCAGCGCTGGGACAGGGCTTGGCTACACCTTC.

The genes are TRBV3-1 (or the pseudogene TRBV3-2) and TRBJ2-5; TRBD2 might be the D (5 bases). This CDR3 region has 15 residues. Trimming shortened V by 5 bases and J by 2 bases, and 15 bases separated the two germline ends. Per germline, CDR1 LGHDT and CDR2 YNNKEL (reference sequence). The CDR3 loop is CASSTFLAEQETQYF. The CDR3 DNA reads TGTGCCAGCAGCACTTTCCTAGCAGAACAAGAGACCCAGTACTTC.

The chain joins TRBV5-1 to TRBJ2-3; 10 bases fit TRBD2. Losses at the gene ends were 7 bases for V and 1 base for J; bases not matched to a gene: 9. This CDR3 region has 16 residues. Per the germline V gene, CDR1 is SGHRS and CDR2 is YFSETQ. CDR3 nucleotide sequence: TGCGCCAGCCGTATCGGGCTAGCGGGGGGCACAGATACGCAGTATTTT. Protein product: CASRIGLAGGTDTQYF.

This clone has just a few counts. The gene calls are TRBV30 and TRBJ1-5, with D hard to call. This CDR3 is built from 14 residues. Looked up from germline, CDR1 is GTSNPN and CDR2 is SVGIG (reference sequence). V was shortened by 2 bases and J by 1 base, with 9 bases between the two germline ends. Written as DNA, the CDR3 is TGTGCCTGGAGTCCTAGCACGAGCAATCAGCCCCAGCATTTT. Encoded protein: CAWSPSTSNQPQHF.

CDR3 loop: CASSLGQGFTYEQYF. Written as DNA, the CDR3 is TGTGCCAGCAGTTTGGGACAGGGTTTTACCTACGAGCAGTACTTC. This chain connects TRBV28 to TRBJ2-7, with TRBD1 matching 9 bases. CDR3 length: 15 residues. J gave up 2 bases and V 3 bases, and 5 bases lay outside the gene matches. Germline V gives CDR1 MDHEN, CDR2 SYDVKM.

The chain couples TRBV30 to TRBJ2-3; 16 nucleotides line up with TRBD2. Trimming cost V 3 bases and J 6 bases; bases outside gene matches: 6. Germline lookup yields CDR1 GTSNPN and CDR2 SVGIG (reference sequence). The CDR3 is 16 residues long. The CDR3 nucleotides read TGTGCCTGGAGCGAGGGACTAGCGGGGGGGCGGGATACGCAGTATTTT. Its protein product is CAWSEGLAGGRDTQYF.

The J gene is TRBJ2-7, the V gene TRBV5-4; D is undetermined. Germline V lookup: CDR1 SGHNT, CDR2 YYREEE (reference sequence). V was clipped by 4 bases and J by 2 bases, with 16 bases between them. There are 15 residues in the CDR3. The CDR3 nucleotides read TGTGCCAGCAGCGCGGAACCTAGTCGGACCTACGAGCAGTACTTC. Translating gives CASSAEPSRTYEQYF.

With regard to this clone: An end of the junction does not agree with germline; a read error may underlie this. The rearrangement uses TRBV7-7 and TRBJ2-5, with 9 bases that match TRBD1. The CDR3 spans 14 residues. Germline loops: CDR1 SSHAT, CDR2 FNYEAQ (reference sequence). The CDR3 region has the DNA TGTGCTAGCAGCCACGGACAGGGGATGCAGACCCAGTACTTC. Translating it yields CASSHGQGMQTQYF.

A note on this clone: Different DNA sequences within this sample yield the same CDR3. The chain couples TRBV7-7 to TRBJ2-7; D might be TRBD1 (6 bases). Looked up from germline, CDR1 is SSHAT and CDR2 is FNYEAQ (reference sequence). V was shortened by 1 base and J by 2 bases, with 12 bases between the two germline ends. This CDR3 spans 15 amino acids. The CDR3 loop is CASSLGQGPTYEQYF. CDR3 in DNA: TGTGCCAGCAGCTTAGGGCAGGGGCCCACCTACGAGCAGTACTTC.

The chain couples TRBV10-3 to TRBJ1-2; 7 nucleotides agree with TRBD1. This CDR3 comprises 14 residues. Germline CDR1 ENHRY, CDR2 SYGVKD. Germline trimming cut 3 bases from V and 6 bases from J; bases unmatched to any gene: 7. Here the CDR3 DNA reads TGTGCCATCAGTGACAGTGTACAGGGGAATGGCTACACCTTC. Its protein is CAISDSVQGNGYTF.

This chain connects TRBV5-1 to TRBJ1-4, with 7 bases fitting TRBD1. V shed 4 bases and J 7 bases; nucleotides not matched to a gene: 10. This CDR3 is built from 15 residues. Germline V lookup: CDR1 SGHRS, CDR2 YFSETQ. As DNA, the CDR3 is TGCGCCAGCAGCAAAAGACAGGGTTCTAGTGAAAAACTGTTTTTT. This gives the protein CASSKRQGSSEKLFF.

The chain is built from TRBV4-2 and TRBJ2-3, with D uncertain. Trimming removed 0 bases from V and 0 bases from J, with 13 bases in between. The CDR3 loop spans 17 amino acids. Germline V CDR1 and CDR2: LGHNA, YNFKEQ. CDR3: CASSQEILGSSTDTQYF. For the CDR3, the DNA is TGTGCCAGCAGCCAAGAAATTCTAGGATCTAGCACAGATACGCAGTATTTT.

The chain recombines TRBV5-4 with TRBJ1-1, with unresolved D. Germline CDR1 is SGHNT and CDR2 is YYREEE (reference sequence). The CDR3 covers 14 residues. Trimming stripped 0 bases from V and 1 base from J, with 7 bases between. CDR3: CASSLGAANTEAFF. In DNA form, the CDR3 reads TGTGCCAGCAGCTTGGGAGCGGCGAACACTGAAGCTTTCTTT.

The V call is TRBV11-2, the J call TRBJ2-7; 7 nucleotides match TRBD1. The germline V gene has CDR1 SGHAT and CDR2 FQNNGV. CDR3 length equals 15 residues. V shed 5 bases and J 1 base; nucleotides not matched to a gene: 8. The CDR3 is CASSAGQDPSYEQYF. DNA of the CDR3: TGTGCCAGCAGCGCAGGACAGGACCCTTCCTACGAGCAGTACTTC.

This clone has just a few counts. The chain joins TRBV12-5 to TRBJ1-3; D call uncertain. The CDR3 runs to 13 residues. Trimming shortened V by 5 bases and J by 2 bases, and 7 bases separated the two germline ends. The germline CDR1 and CDR2 sequences are LGHNT and FRNRAP. The CDR3 DNA is TGTGCTAGTGGTGTCGTTCCTGGAAACACCATATATTTT. Its protein product is CASGVVPGNTIYF.

The chain joins TRBV6-4 to TRBJ2-2; no reliable D call. Trimming took off 3 bases at V and 0 bases at J, with 8 bases between the two ends. There are 15 residues in the CDR3. From germline, CDR1 is MRHNA and CDR2 SNTAGT. CDR3 amino acids: CASSEAATNTGELFF. The CDR3 nucleotides read TGTGCCAGCAGTGAAGCCGCCACGAACACCGGGGAGCTGTTTTTT.

The chain has TRBV3-1 (or the pseudogene TRBV3-2) and TRBJ1-2; 9 positions agree with TRBD1. The V gene end was trimmed by 4 bases and the J gene end by 7 bases; junction bases not matched to a gene: 7. CDR3 size: 14 residues. CDR1 is LGHDT, CDR2 YNNKEL, per germline (reference sequence). The CDR3 spells CASSLDRGLGGYTF. The CDR3 region has the DNA TGTGCCAGCAGCCTGGACAGGGGATTGGGTGGCTACACCTTC.

Regarding this clone: Its ends do not fully match the called genes, so a read error is possible. The rearrangement uses TRBV7-7 and TRBJ2-5; 10 bases line up with TRBD2. Per the germline V gene, CDR1 is SSHAT and CDR2 is FNYEAQ (reference sequence). This CDR3 has 14 amino acids. CDR3 sequence reads: CASSLAGGRETQYF. CDR3 DNA sequence: TGTGCTAGCAGCTTAGCGGGGGGAAGGGAGACCCAGTACTTC.

The chain couples TRBV7-9 to TRBJ1-5, with D unclear. This CDR3 comprises 13 residues. With 1 base removed from V and 7 bases from J, the gap between germline ends came to 8 bases. Germline V gene data show CDR1 as SEHNR and CDR2 as FQNEAQ (reference sequence). The CDR3 DNA sequence: TGTGCCAGCAGCTTAGTGGCAGAACAGCCCCAGCATTTT. Amino acid sequence: CASSLVAEQPQHF.

The gene calls are TRBV5-1 and TRBJ1-1; a possible D gene is TRBD1 (6 bases). The V gene's germline CDR1 is SGHRS and CDR2 YFSETQ. Trimming took off 0 bases at V and 8 bases at J, with 8 bases between the two ends. The CDR3 is 12 amino acids. CDR3 protein: CASSLEQGEAFF. The CDR3 bases are TGCGCCAGCAGCTTGGAACAGGGAGAAGCTTTCTTT.

This clone came up a few times. This chain connects TRBV5-1 to TRBJ1-5; TRBD1 is a possible D gene (6 bases). The germline V gene has CDR1 SGHRS and CDR2 YFSETQ. This CDR3 contains 14 residues. Between the trimmed V and J ends, which lost 4 bases and 3 bases, there was a span of 11 bases. The CDR3 sequence: CASSLGQNNQPQHF. The CDR3 region has the DNA TGCGCCAGCAGCCTTGGACAGAACAATCAGCCCCAGCATTTT.

This chain uses TRBV5-1 with TRBJ1-2; D may be TRBD1 (5 bases). CDR3 length: 14 amino acids. V lost 0 bases and J 14 bases, leaving 20 bases between the germline ends. CDR1 is SGHRS and CDR2 is YFSETQ in the germline V gene. Here the CDR3 reads CASSLALSGSARTF. The CDR3 nucleotides are TGCGCCAGCAGCTTGGCCCTTTCAGGGTCCGCGCGAACCTTC.

The chain employs TRBV5-1 and TRBJ2-1, with 8 nucleotides matching TRBD2. The CDR3 is 16 amino acids. Germline trimming cut 4 bases from V and 0 bases from J; bases unmatched to any gene: 6. Germline-derived CDR1 and CDR2 are SGHRS and YFSETQ. The CDR3 loop reads CASSPIAGSSYNEQFF. CDR3 DNA: TGCGCCAGCAGCCCTATAGCGGGGAGCTCCTACAATGAGCAGTTCTTC.

V gene TRBV30 combines with J gene TRBJ1-3; possibly TRBD1 for D (6 bases). Germline CDR1 is GTSNPN and CDR2 is SVGIG (reference sequence). V gave up 2 bases and J gave up 0 bases, with 8 bases separating them. The length of the CDR3 is 14 residues. The CDR3 reads CAWSPGASGNTIYF. The DNA for the CDR3 is TGTGCCTGGAGTCCAGGGGCCTCTGGAAACACCATATATTTT.

This chain uses TRBV14 with TRBJ2-7; a weak D match, TRBD2 (6 bases). V was shortened by 4 bases and J by 1 base, with 20 bases between the two germline ends. The CDR3 loop spans 17 amino acids. The V gene's germline CDR1 is SGHDN and CDR2 FVKESK. The DNA for the CDR3 is TGTGCCAGCAGCCCTCATTACCGGGGGTCCGCTTCCTACGAGCAGTACTTC. This encodes CASSPHYRGSASYEQYF.

The chain has TRBV3-1 (or the pseudogene TRBV3-2) and TRBJ1-1; D call uncertain. The CDR3 sequence is 14 residues long. Trimming stripped 0 bases from V and 4 bases from J, with 9 bases between. Looked up from germline, CDR1 is LGHDT and CDR2 is YNNKEL (reference sequence). The CDR3 spells CASSQEEGVTEAFF. The CDR3 bases are TGTGCCAGCAGCCAAGAAGAGGGAGTCACTGAAGCTTTCTTT.

In DNA form, the CDR3 reads TGTGCCAGCAGTGAACACCCCTACGAGCAGTACTTC. The encoded protein is CASSEHPYEQYF. This rearrangement joins TRBV12-3 or TRBV12-4 to TRBJ2-7; no definite D call. Trimming took off 5 bases at V and 2 bases at J, with 7 bases between the two ends. CDR3 length: 12 amino acids.

The chain joins TRBV18 to TRBJ1-1; possible D gene TRBD1, 5 bases. This CDR3 has 12 amino acids. The germline gives CDR1 KGHSH, CDR2 LQKENI. The V end was cut by 11 bases, the J end by 1 base, with 11 bases between. The CDR3 DNA reads as TGTGCCTCAGAGCAGGGGAACACTGAAGCTTTCTTT. This gives the protein CASEQGNTEAFF. Together with reference TRBV18 and TRBJ1-1, the CDR3 gives the full variable domain: NAGVMQNPRHLVRRRGQEARLRCSPMKGHSHVYWYRQLPEEGLKFMVYLQKENIIDESGMPKERFSAEFPKEGPSILRIQQVVRGDSAAYFCASEQGNTEAFFGQGTRLTVV.

The chain employs TRBV4-2 and TRBJ2-7, with unresolved D. Trimming removed 0 bases at V and 7 bases at J, with 7 bases between. Germline values: CDR1 LGHNA, CDR2 YNFKEQ. This CDR3 is 12 amino acids long. The CDR3 DNA reads as TGTGCCAGCAGCCAAGATCTTGCGGAGCAGTACTTC. The encoded protein is CASSQDLAEQYF.

This clone was detected only a few times. The V and J genes are TRBV6-5 and TRBJ1-1; no firm D call. The CDR3 length is 11 residues. From germline, CDR1 is MNHEY and CDR2 SVGAGI. V lost 7 bases to trimming and J lost 7 bases, with 10 bases between them. The CDR3 nucleotides read TGTGCCAGCATGGGAGGGTTTGAAGCTTTCTTT. Amino acid sequence: CASMGGFEAFF.